A selection of T cell receptor beta chains follows, all from one sample in a study of T cell changes during pregnancy in multiple sclerosis. Only in-frame clones appear in the TCRdb table, and some are missing; sequencing was by immunoSEQ multiplex PCR. This repertoire shows roughly 40,000 clones, 90% to 95% found once; its top ten account for 7.8%. This specimen consisted of CD8+ T cells from peripheral blood mononuclear cells, obtained before pregnancy. These receptors were collected from a female donor with multiple sclerosis, enrolled in a pregnancy study. Each CDR3 is given with its conserved first and last residue. The D gene is left open where the match is weak. Clone size is stated in some rows and not others, as once, few, many or a class when expanded.

clone_size,v_call,d_call,j_call,cdr3_aa,cdr3_nt
.,TRBV28,.,TRBJ2-1,CASRPLTGLSEQFF,TGTGCCAGCAGACCCCTCACAGGTTTAAGTGAGCAGTTCTTC
.,TRBV29-1,TRBD1,TRBJ1-2,CSVHRDSRFLTF,TGCAGCGTCCATAGGGACAGTAGGTTTCTCACCTTC
once,TRBV27,TRBD2,TRBJ2-1,CASSSATGTRRSEQFF,TGTGCCAGCAGTTCGGCAACCGGGACTAGGCGATCGGAGCAGTTCTTC
.,TRBV9,TRBD2,TRBJ2-1,CASSVGLAGDWEQFF,TGTGCCAGCAGCGTAGGACTAGCGGGAGATTGGGAGCAGTTCTTC
once,TRBV7-9,.,TRBJ2-1,CASSISSQGNEQFF,TGTGCCAGCAGCATTAGTTCCCAGGGGAATGAGCAGTTCTTC
.,TRBV5-8,TRBD1,TRBJ2-7,CAAGDRGPYEQYF,TGTGCTGCGGGGGACAGGGGTCCTTACGAGCAGTACTTC
.,TRBV4-1,.,TRBJ1-1,CASSHRDGGPTEAFF,TGCGCCAGCAGCCACCGAGACGGGGGTCCCACTGAAGCTTTCTTT
few,TRBV5-8,.,TRBJ1-2,CASSLVTELHYGYTF,TGTGCCAGCAGCTTGGTGACAGAGCTCCACTATGGCTACACCTTC
once,TRBV4-2,TRBD2,TRBJ2-2,CASSLGLATGELFF,TGTGCCAGCAGCCTGGGACTAGCGACCGGGGAGCTGTTTTTT
.,TRBV15,TRBD1,TRBJ1-3,CATSRDRSSGNTIYF,TGTGCCACCAGCAGGGACAGGTCCTCTGGAAACACCATATATTTT
.,TRBV5-1,.,TRBJ2-1,CASSLYRAAYNEQFF,TGCGCCAGCAGCTTGTACAGGGCAGCCTACAATGAGCAGTTCTTC
.,TRBV19,.,TRBJ2-2,CASSIRGLSSAGELFF,TGTGCCAGTAGTATAAGGGGACTTTCCAGCGCCGGGGAGCTGTTTTTT
.,TRBV29-1,TRBD1,TRBJ2-7,CSVAGARGNEQYF,TGCAGCGTTGCAGGTGCCAGGGGGAACGAGCAGTACTTC
.,TRBV5-5,.,TRBJ1-1,CASTPGVTNTEAFF,TGTGCCAGCACCCCGGGGGTTACGAACACTGAAGCTTTCTTT
.,TRBV28,TRBD2,TRBJ2-5,CASSRKREGGETQYF,TGTGCCAGCAGTCGTAAGCGGGAGGGGGGAGAGACCCAGTACTTC
.,TRBV27,TRBD2,TRBJ2-7,CASSAGISSGSTYEQYF,TGTGCCAGCAGTGCGGGGATCTCTAGCGGGAGTACGTACGAGCAGTACTTC
.,TRBV7-8,.,TRBJ2-2,CASSLPADNTGELFF,TGTGCCAGCAGCTTACCAGCGGATAACACCGGGGAGCTGTTTTTT
few,TRBV28,TRBD2,TRBJ2-7,CASSLSPREVSYEQYF,TGTGCCAGCAGTTTATCCCCACGGGAGGTCTCCTACGAGCAGTACTTC
.,TRBV5-6,.,TRBJ2-3,CASSHSPPDTQYF,TGTGCCAGCAGCCATAGCCCGCCGGATACGCAGTATTTT
.,TRBV5-1,TRBD1,TRBJ2-7,CASSGQGPNEQYF,TGCGCCAGCAGTGGACAGGGGCCCAACGAGCAGTACTTC
.,TRBV4-2,TRBD2,TRBJ2-7,CASSQDPGLAGGVYEQYF,TGTGCCAGCAGCCAAGACCCCGGGCTAGCGGGAGGGGTCTACGAGCAGTACTTC
.,TRBV25-1,.,TRBJ1-1,CASSDVQLNTEAFF,TGTGCCAGCAGTGACGTACAATTGAACACTGAAGCTTTCTTT
.,TRBV27,TRBD1,TRBJ1-4,CASSSTGVTTNEKLFF,TGTGCCAGCAGTTCGACAGGGGTTACGACTAATGAAAAACTGTTTTTT
.,TRBV28,TRBD1,TRBJ1-1,CATQQGARLPEAFF,TGTGCCACACAACAGGGGGCACGTCTACCTGAAGCTTTCTTT
once,TRBV9,.,TRBJ2-7,CASSPQGYLYEQYF,TGTGCCAGCAGCCCACAGGGTTACCTCTACGAGCAGTACTTC
.,TRBV27,.,TRBJ2-2,CASSAQNTGELFF,TGTGCCAGCAGTGCACAGAATACCGGGGAGCTGTTTTTT
.,TRBV4-3,TRBD2,TRBJ2-7,CASSQGLAGLYEQYF,TGCGCCAGCAGCCAAGGACTAGCGGGCCTGTACGAGCAGTACTTC
.,TRBV7-3,.,TRBJ1-2,CASSLDSRYGYTF,TGTGCCAGCAGCTTAGACAGCCGCTATGGCTACACCTTC
.,TRBV9,.,TRBJ2-7,CASAPSHGELAYEQYF,TGTGCCAGCGCCCCCTCCCACGGGGAGTTGGCCTACGAGCAGTACTTC
.,TRBV4-3,.,TRBJ2-5,CASSQEGDSRGTQYF,TGCGCCAGCAGCCAAGAGGGAGACTCTCGAGGGACCCAGTACTTC
.,TRBV15,TRBD1,TRBJ1-1,CATSKGQEATEAFF,TGTGCCACCAGCAAGGGACAGGAAGCCACTGAAGCTTTCTTT
once,TRBV13,TRBD2,TRBJ2-3,CASSFRTSGSDTQYF,TGTGCCAGCAGCTTCCGGACTAGCGGATCAGATACGCAGTATTTT
once,TRBV29-1,TRBD2,TRBJ2-1,CSVLYAGAPGYEQFF,TGCAGCGTTTTGTACGCGGGAGCCCCCGGGTATGAGCAGTTCTTC
.,TRBV6-5,.,TRBJ2-3,CASSFTGSSTDTQYF,TGTGCCAGCAGTTTTACAGGATCTAGCACAGATACGCAGTATTTT
.,TRBV13,.,TRBJ1-2,CASSLGTGGYGYTF,TGTGCCAGCAGCTTAGGAACCGGGGGCTATGGCTACACCTTC
.,TRBV9,TRBD2,TRBJ2-7,CASSVGAGEYEQYF,TGTGCCAGCAGCGTAGGGGCGGGGGAGTACGAGCAGTACTTC
.,TRBV7-9,.,TRBJ2-7,CASSPRTASYEQYF,TGTGCCAGCAGCCCCCGGACAGCCTCCTACGAGCAGTACTTC
.,TRBV11-2,TRBD1,TRBJ2-2,CASSSTGGITGELFF,TGTGCCAGCAGCTCCACAGGGGGCATCACCGGGGAGCTGTTTTTT
.,TRBV7-8,.,TRBJ1-1,CASSLHEYLDTEAFF,TGTGCCAGCAGCCTTCATGAGTATCTTGACACTGAAGCTTTCTTT
.,TRBV14,.,TRBJ2-1,CASSPRAGSYNEQFF,TGTGCCAGCAGCCCCCGAGCGGGCTCCTACAATGAGCAGTTCTTC
.,TRBV27,.,TRBJ1-4,CASSSLNSGEGLFF,TGTGCCAGCAGTTCATTAAATTCAGGGGAGGGACTGTTTTTT
.,TRBV29-1,.,TRBJ2-2,CSVGLTNTGELFF,TGCAGCGTTGGGCTTACGAACACCGGGGAGCTGTTTTTT
.,TRBV29-1,TRBD2,TRBJ2-2,CSVIAGGNTGELFF,TGCAGCGTTATAGCGGGAGGGAACACCGGGGAGCTGTTTTTT
few,TRBV4-3,.,TRBJ1-5,CASSQDRTVGQPQHF,TGCGCCAGCAGCCAAGATCGGACAGTCGGGCAGCCCCAGCATTTT
.,TRBV7-9,.,TRBJ2-7,CASSLGSGEQYF,TGTGCCAGCAGCTTAGGGTCCGGGGAGCAGTACTTC
.,TRBV5-1,.,TRBJ2-7,CASKSTDYEQYF,TGCGCCAGCAAATCCACTGATTACGAGCAGTACTTC
.,TRBV19,.,TRBJ1-1,CASSIPGQIEAFF,TGTGCCAGTAGTATCCCCGGACAGATTGAAGCTTTCTTT
.,TRBV11-1,.,TRBJ2-7,CASSLLGRFHEQYF,TGTGCCAGCAGCCTCCTGGGGAGGTTCCACGAGCAGTACTTC
.,TRBV4-2,.,TRBJ2-5,CASSQEERQETQYF,TGTGCCAGCAGCCAAGAAGAGCGACAAGAGACCCAGTACTTC
few,TRBV27,.,TRBJ1-5,CASSLSGAHQPQHF,TGTGCCAGCAGTTTATCGGGGGCACATCAGCCCCAGCATTTT